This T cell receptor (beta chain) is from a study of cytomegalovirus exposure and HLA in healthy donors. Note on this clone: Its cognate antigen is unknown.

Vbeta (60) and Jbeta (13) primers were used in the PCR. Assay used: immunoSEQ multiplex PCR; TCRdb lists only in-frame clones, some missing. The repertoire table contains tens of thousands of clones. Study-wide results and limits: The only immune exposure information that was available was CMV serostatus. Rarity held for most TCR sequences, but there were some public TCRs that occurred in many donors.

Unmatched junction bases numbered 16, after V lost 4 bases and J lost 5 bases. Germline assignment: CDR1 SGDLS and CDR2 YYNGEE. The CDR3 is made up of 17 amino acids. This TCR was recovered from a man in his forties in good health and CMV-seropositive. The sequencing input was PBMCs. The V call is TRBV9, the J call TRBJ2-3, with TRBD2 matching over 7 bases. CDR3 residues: CASSSKVRGVVRDTQYF. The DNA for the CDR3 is TGTGCCAGCAGCTCCAAGGTCCGGGGGGTGGTGAGAGATACGCAGTATTTT.